A selection of T cell receptor beta chains follows, all from one sample in a study of blood T cell repertoires in COVID-19. Sequencing used immunoSEQ multiplex PCR; TCRdb keeps in-frame clones, though not all of them. The sample has under 300,000 clones; approximately 90% are singletons. The source material was peripheral blood. Every receptor here comes from a woman aged 40 to 50 with acute or convalescent COVID-19. The CDR3 runs from the conserved cysteine through the conserved F or W. D genes are given only for firm matches. Part of the rows lack a size; the others show once, few, many or a class for expanded clones.

CDR3aa: CASSRTGTGVSNFGYTF
CDR3nt: TGTGCCAGCAGCCGCACCGGGACAGGGGTCTCTAACTTTGGCTACACCTTC
v_gene: TRBV3-1/TRBV3-2
d_gene: TRBD1
abundance: NA
j_gene: TRBJ1-2

CDR3aa: CASSPRGTVDGYTF
CDR3nt: TGTGCCAGTTCCCCAAGAGGGACAGTTGACGGCTACACCTTC
v_gene: TRBV19
d_gene: TRBD1
abundance: NA
j_gene: TRBJ1-2

CDR3aa: CASRDTAGAYGYTF
CDR3nt: TGTGCCAGCAGAGACACCGCTGGTGCCTATGGCTACACCTTC
v_gene: TRBV6-5
d_gene: NA
abundance: once
j_gene: TRBJ1-2

CDR3aa: CAISESRGLANNEQFF
CDR3nt: TGTGCCATCAGTGAGTCACGGGGACTAGCCAACAATGAGCAGTTCTTC
v_gene: TRBV10-3
d_gene: TRBD2
abundance: NA
j_gene: TRBJ2-1

CDR3aa: CASSERRDHNQPQHF
CDR3nt: TGTGCCAGCAGTGAAAGGAGGGACCACAATCAGCCCCAGCATTTT
v_gene: TRBV6-1
d_gene: NA
abundance: NA
j_gene: TRBJ1-5

CDR3aa: CATHRDSNQPQHF
CDR3nt: TGTGCCACTCACAGGGATAGCAATCAGCCCCAGCATTTT
v_gene: TRBV2
d_gene: NA
abundance: NA
j_gene: TRBJ1-5

CDR3aa: CASSYTGPGGYTF
CDR3nt: TGTGCCAGCAGTTACACAGGGCCAGGAGGCTACACCTTC
v_gene: TRBV6-2/TRBV6-3
d_gene: NA
abundance: NA
j_gene: TRBJ1-2

CDR3aa: CASSLGGGWGPNTGELFF
CDR3nt: TGTGCCAGCAGCTTAGGTGGCGGTTGGGGCCCTAACACCGGGGAGCTGTTTTTT
v_gene: TRBV11-3
d_gene: NA
abundance: NA
j_gene: TRBJ2-2

CDR3aa: CASSSTQGQNSPLHF
CDR3nt: TGCGCCAGCAGCTCTACACAGGGTCAAAATTCACCCCTCCACTTT
v_gene: TRBV5-1
d_gene: NA
abundance: NA
j_gene: TRBJ1-6

CDR3aa: CASSQVGTGSNSPLHF
CDR3nt: TGCGCCAGCAGCCAAGTTGGTACAGGATCCAATTCACCCCTCCACTTT
v_gene: TRBV4-1
d_gene: NA
abundance: NA
j_gene: TRBJ1-6

CDR3aa: CASSQASVDYTF
CDR3nt: TGTGCCAGCAGCCAAGCTTCGGTTGACTACACCTTC
v_gene: TRBV4-2
d_gene: NA
abundance: few
j_gene: TRBJ1-2

CDR3aa: CASSLGLAAQETQYF
CDR3nt: TGCGCCAGCAGCTTGGGACTAGCGGCACAAGAGACCCAGTACTTC
v_gene: TRBV5-1
d_gene: TRBD2
abundance: NA
j_gene: TRBJ2-5

CDR3aa: CASSLLAGSGANVLTF
CDR3nt: TGTGCCAGCAGTTTATTGGCGGGGTCTGGGGCCAACGTCCTGACTTTC
v_gene: TRBV27
d_gene: NA
abundance: NA
j_gene: TRBJ2-6

CDR3aa: CASVVGGARTQYF
CDR3nt: TGTGCCAGCGTCGTGGGGGGGGCGAGGACGCAGTATTTT
v_gene: TRBV28
d_gene: NA
abundance: NA
j_gene: TRBJ2-3

CDR3aa: CASSPRDRVGNTIYF
CDR3nt: TGTGCCAGTAGTCCTAGGGACAGGGTCGGAAACACCATATATTTT
v_gene: TRBV19
d_gene: TRBD1
abundance: NA
j_gene: TRBJ1-3

CDR3aa: CASSAPFWAQNIQYF
CDR3nt: TGTGCCAGTAGTGCCCCCTTTTGGGCCCAAAACATTCAGTACTTC
v_gene: TRBV19
d_gene: NA
abundance: NA
j_gene: TRBJ2-4

CDR3aa: CASSPVGGAAGYTF
CDR3nt: TGCGCCAGCAGCCCCGTTGGGGGGGCGGCTGGCTACACCTTC
v_gene: TRBV4-1
d_gene: NA
abundance: few
j_gene: TRBJ1-2

CDR3aa: CASSLNFNSGNTIYF
CDR3nt: TGTGCCAGCAGCTTAAACTTTAACTCTGGAAACACCATATATTTT
v_gene: TRBV11-2
d_gene: NA
abundance: NA
j_gene: TRBJ1-3